The 21 T cell receptor beta chains presented below share a single source sample, sequenced in a study of blood T cell repertoires in COVID-19. TCRdb keeps only in-frame clones here, not all; method: immunoSEQ multiplex PCR. The table records 140,000 or so clones, around four fifths of them present only once. Material for sequencing was peripheral blood. These receptor sequences come from a woman of 80 years or more with acute or convalescent COVID-19.

The table lists this clone with a count of one. Germline and junction disagree at one end, which may indicate a read error. The chain recombines TRBV4-1 with TRBJ2-2, with D perhaps matching TRBD2 (5 bases). Germline V gene sequence: CDR1 MGHRA, CDR2 YSYEKL. CDR3 size: 15 residues. CDR3 loop: CASSSRGYFTGKLFF. The CDR3, as DNA: TGCGCCAGCAGCTCGCGCGGGTACTTCACCGGGAAGCTGTTTTTT.

CDR3 residues: CASSLGQGNTIYF. The DNA of the CDR3 is TGCGCCAGCAGCCTCGGACAGGGAAACACCATATATTTT. The genes are TRBV5-1 and TRBJ1-3; TRBD1 might be the D (6 bases). Trimming took off 4 bases at V and 4 bases at J, with 9 bases between the two ends. Germline loops: CDR1 SGHRS, CDR2 YFSETQ. The CDR3 has 13 amino acids.

The genes are TRBV5-4 and TRBJ2-1; tentatively, D is TRBD1 (6 bases). This CDR3 spans 13 amino acids. From germline, CDR1 is SGHNT and CDR2 YYREEE (reference sequence). Trimming removed 7 bases from V and 8 bases from J, with 16 bases in between. CDR3 coding DNA: TGTGCCAGCCTCCGGGCCAGGGGAGATGAGCAGTTCTTC. It codes for CASLRARGDEQFF.

The chain joins TRBV19 to TRBJ2-1; D is unclear. CDR1 and CDR2 from the germline V gene are LNHDA and SQIVND (reference sequence). This CDR3 contains 13 residues. V gave up 10 bases and J gave up 0 bases, with 10 bases separating them. CDR3 nucleotides: TGTGCCACCGGAGTGAGCTCCTACAATGAGCAGTTCTTC. Translated, it gives CATGVSSYNEQFF.

V usage is TRBV12-3 or TRBV12-4 and J usage is TRBJ2-7; D is unclear. There are 13 residues in the CDR3. V dropped 3 bases and J dropped 0 bases, with 6 bases sitting between them. In DNA, the CDR3 is TGTGCCAGCAGTTTTGGTAGCTCCTACGAGCAGTACTTC. It specifies CASSFGSSYEQYF.

CDR3 DNA sequence: TGTGCCAGCAGCCCCCGACTAGCGGGCACCACAGATACGCAGTATTTT. Protein sequence: CASSPRLAGTTDTQYF. The chain has TRBV7-2 and TRBJ2-3; 10 bases align to TRBD2. V gave up 5 bases and J gave up 2 bases; unmatched junction bases: 7. Germline V gene lookup returns CDR1 SGHTA and CDR2 FQGNSA. The CDR3 has 16 residues.

This clone was seen a single time. The J gene is TRBJ2-3, the V gene TRBV28; 11 nucleotides align to TRBD2. Trimming at V came to 2 bases and at J to 4 bases, leaving 17 bases not matched to a gene. Germline CDR1 is MDHEN and CDR2 is SYDVKM. The CDR3 totals 20 residues. The CDR3 DNA reads as TGTGCCAGCAGTTTAATGGGGCCCACACCGGGACTAGCGGTTGCAGATACGCAGTATTTT. Residues: CASSLMGPTPGLAVADTQYF.

The gene calls are TRBV7-8 and TRBJ1-2; D call uncertain. V lost 6 bases to trimming and J lost 4 bases, with 18 bases between them. The CDR3 extends over 15 amino acids. The germline gives CDR1 SGHVS, CDR2 FQNEAQ. The CDR3 region is CASRKAGDVSYGYTF. The CDR3 DNA reads TGTGCCAGCAGGAAGGCGGGCGATGTTAGCTATGGCTACACCTTC. Full variable domain (missing parts from reference TRBV7-8 and TRBJ1-2): GAGVSQSPRYKVAKRGQDVALRCDPISGHVSLFWYQQALGQGPEFLTYFQNEAQLDKSGLPSDRFFAERPEGSVSTLKIQRTQQEDSAVYLCASRKAGDVSYGYTFGSGTRLTVV.

The chain is built from TRBV6-5 and TRBJ2-5, with 7 bases lining up with TRBD2. The germline CDR1 and CDR2 sequences are MNHEY and SVGAGI. CDR3 length: 15 amino acids. The junction had 7 bases not matched to a gene; V was cut back by 4 bases and J by 2 bases. CDR3 protein: CASSLDWGGQETQYF. The CDR3 nucleotides are TGTGCCAGCAGTTTGGACTGGGGGGGTCAAGAGACCCAGTACTTC.

The chain recombines TRBV7-6 with TRBJ2-2; 9 bases match TRBD1. Trimming at V came to 5 bases and at J to 4 bases, leaving 5 bases not matched to a gene. There are 15 residues in the CDR3. CDR1 SGHVS and CDR2 FNYEAQ come from the germline V gene. CDR3 DNA sequence: TGTGCCAGCAGCCCGAGACAGGGGGGCACCGGGGAGCTGTTTTTT. Translated: CASSPRQGGTGELFF.

This clone was found a few times. The rearrangement joins TRBV19 to TRBJ1-3; no reliable D call. This CDR3 comprises 15 residues. The ends were cut back, 10 bases at V and 0 bases at J, with 16 bases in the middle. Germline CDR1 is LNHDA and CDR2 is SQIVND (reference sequence). DNA for the CDR3: TGTGCCACTGAGGACTCTATCTTCTCTGGAAACACCATATATTTT. This sequence encodes CATEDSIFSGNTIYF.

The chain recombines TRBV5-8 with TRBJ1-2; perhaps TRBD1 as D (6 bases). CDR1 is SGHTS and CDR2 is YDEGEE in the germline V gene. This CDR3 is built from 14 residues. Trimming left V 4 bases short and J 4 bases short, with 14 bases between. CDR3 coding DNA: TGTGCCAGCAGCATCCGGACAGCTGGCTATGGCTACACCTTC. Its translation is CASSIRTAGYGYTF.

The genes are TRBV2 and TRBJ2-2; TRBD1 agrees at 8 bases. This CDR3 has 15 amino acids. V lost 6 bases and J lost 7; bases outside the gene matches: 10. From germline, CDR1 is SNHLY and CDR2 FYNNEI. CDR3 nucleotide sequence: TGTGCCAGCAGCATAACAGGGGGAGCTGTCGGGGAGCTGTTTTTT. Protein product: CASSITGGAVGELFF.

This chain joins TRBV27 and TRBJ2-1, with TRBD2 matching over 9 bases. CDR1 and CDR2 from the germline V gene are MNHEY and SMNVEV (reference sequence). The ends lost 6 bases at V and 9 bases at J; junction bases unmatched: 9. The CDR3 loop spans 14 amino acids. The DNA for the CDR3 is TGTGCCAGCAGCTACGGACTAGCGAAAACTGAGCAGTTCTTC. This encodes CASSYGLAKTEQFF.

V gene TRBV5-4 combines with J gene TRBJ2-3; 12 bases are a match to TRBD2. The CDR3 spans 20 residues. J gave up 0 bases and V 6 bases, and 17 bases lay outside the gene matches. The V gene's germline CDR1 is SGHNT and CDR2 YYREEE (reference sequence). The chain's CDR3 is CASTDGGLAGRLSSTDTQYF. The CDR3 nucleotides read TGTGCCAGCACCGACGGAGGACTAGCGGGAAGATTGAGTAGCACAGATACGCAGTATTTT.

This chain connects TRBV11-1 to TRBJ2-1, with a tentative D call TRBD2 (6 bases). CDR3 size: 15 residues. Germline V gene lookup returns CDR1 SGHAT and CDR2 FQDESV (reference sequence). Deletions cut 1 base from V and 7 bases from J, with 14 bases between. In nucleotides, the CDR3 is TGTGCCAGCAGCTTAGAAGACGGGAGCTTAAATGAGCAGTTCTTC. The encoded protein is CASSLEDGSLNEQFF.

This clone was counted a single time. J is TRBJ2-7 and V is TRBV13; 7 bases line up with TRBD2. CDR1 is PRHDT and CDR2 is FYEKMQ in the germline V gene (reference sequence). The CDR3 is 13 amino acids. V was clipped by 7 bases and J by 4 bases; unmatched bases: 7. The CDR3 DNA is TGTGCCAGCACCACGGGGGGAAGGTACGAGCAGTACTTC. Translating it yields CASTTGGRYEQYF.

V gene TRBV9 combines with J gene TRBJ2-5; TRBD1 is a possible D gene (5 bases). The CDR3 length is 13 residues. Germline V CDR1 and CDR2: SGDLS, YYNGEE. V was pared by 0 bases and J by 6 bases, with 9 bases between. The CDR3 DNA reads TGTGCCAGCAGCGTAGATGACAGTCAGACCCAGTACTTC. It yields the protein CASSVDDSQTQYF.

The V gene is TRBV4-1, the J gene TRBJ1-2, with a possible D match to TRBD1 (6 bases). The CDR3 sequence is 16 residues long. Germline CDR1 MGHRA, CDR2 YSYEKL. V was trimmed by 2 bases and J by 3 bases, leaving 16 bases between them. CDR3 region: CASSQLFSRTDYGYTF. The CDR3 coding sequence is TGCGCCAGCAGCCAATTATTTTCCCGGACAGACTATGGCTACACCTTC.

The chain has TRBV19 and TRBJ1-2; the D gene is possibly TRBD1 (6 bases). The germline gives CDR1 LNHDA, CDR2 SQIVND (reference sequence). The CDR3 is 17 amino acids. The germline V and J ends were trimmed by 6 bases and 0 bases, with 20 bases remaining between them. The chain's CDR3 is CASSPRAPDRPNYGYTF. The CDR3 DNA reads as TGTGCCAGTAGCCCACGAGCCCCGGACAGACCTAACTATGGCTACACCTTC.

V is TRBV5-1 and J is TRBJ1-2; D is possibly TRBD1 (5 bases). The CDR3 runs to 12 residues. Per germline, CDR1 SGHRS and CDR2 YFSETQ. V lost 3 bases and J lost 7, with 10 bases in between. This CDR3 reads CASSSRQTGYTF. The CDR3 coding sequence is TGCGCCAGCAGCTCACGACAGACTGGCTACACCTTC.